This TCR beta chain stems from a study of cytomegalovirus exposure and HLA in healthy donors. Regarding the study as a whole: Cytomegalovirus status was reportedly diagnosed by the classifier with high sensitivity and specificity.

60 Vbeta and 13 Jbeta primers were used in PCR. Assay used: immunoSEQ multiplex PCR; TCRdb lists only in-frame clones, some missing. The top ten hold more than 1.5% of the sample, which has some 140,000 clones, around 63% seen once. Comments on this clone: Its target is not known.

J was trimmed by 5 bases and V by 6 bases; bases with no gene match: 15. Germline V lookup: CDR1 MGHRA, CDR2 YSYEKL. The CDR3 covers 16 residues. The TCR comes from a human donor in good health. The rearrangement uses TRBV4-1 and TRBJ1-1, with 7 bases fitting TRBD1. The material sequenced was PBMCs. The CDR3 DNA reads as TGCGCCAGCAGTCAGCTGACAGGGCCCGCGGGGACTGAAGCTTTCTTT. The encoded protein is CASSQLTGPAGTEAFF.